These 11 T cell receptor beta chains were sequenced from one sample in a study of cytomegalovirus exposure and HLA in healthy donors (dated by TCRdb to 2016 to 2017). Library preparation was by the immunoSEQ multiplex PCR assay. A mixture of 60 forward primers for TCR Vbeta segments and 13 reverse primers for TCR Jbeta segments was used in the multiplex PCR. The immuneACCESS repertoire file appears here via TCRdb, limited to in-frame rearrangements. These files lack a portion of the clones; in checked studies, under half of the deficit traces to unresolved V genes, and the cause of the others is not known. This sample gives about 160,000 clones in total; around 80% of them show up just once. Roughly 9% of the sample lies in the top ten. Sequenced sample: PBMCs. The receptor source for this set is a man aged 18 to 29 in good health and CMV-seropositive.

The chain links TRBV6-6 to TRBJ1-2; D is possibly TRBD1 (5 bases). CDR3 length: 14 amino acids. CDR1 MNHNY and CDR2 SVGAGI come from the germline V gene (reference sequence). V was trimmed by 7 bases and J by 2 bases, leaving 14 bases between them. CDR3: CASKMEGPNYGYTF. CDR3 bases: TGTGCCAGCAAAATGGAGGGACCGAACTATGGCTACACCTTC.

Here the CDR3 DNA reads TGTGCCAGCAGCTTAGGGGACAGACAAGAGACCCAGTACTTC. Translated, it gives CASSLGDRQETQYF. V and J are TRBV13 and TRBJ2-5; TRBD1 is a possible D gene (6 bases). This CDR3 contains 14 residues. Germline lookup yields CDR1 PRHDT and CDR2 FYEKMQ (reference sequence). The ends were cut back, 0 bases at V and 2 bases at J, with 7 bases in the middle.

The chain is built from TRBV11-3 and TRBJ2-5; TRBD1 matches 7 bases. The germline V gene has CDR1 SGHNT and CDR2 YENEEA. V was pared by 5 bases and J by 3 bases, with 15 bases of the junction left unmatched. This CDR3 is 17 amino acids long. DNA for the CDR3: TGTGCCAGCAGCCCCGGATCCGGGACAGTTATTGAAGAGACCCAGTACTTC. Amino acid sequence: CASSPGSGTVIEETQYF.

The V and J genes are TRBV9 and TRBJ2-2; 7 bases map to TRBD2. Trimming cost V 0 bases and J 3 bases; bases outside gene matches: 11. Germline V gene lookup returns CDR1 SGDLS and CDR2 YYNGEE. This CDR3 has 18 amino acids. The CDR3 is CASSVAGGGSGYTGELFF. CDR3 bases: TGTGCCAGCAGCGTAGCAGGTGGCGGGAGCGGGTACACCGGGGAGCTGTTTTTT.

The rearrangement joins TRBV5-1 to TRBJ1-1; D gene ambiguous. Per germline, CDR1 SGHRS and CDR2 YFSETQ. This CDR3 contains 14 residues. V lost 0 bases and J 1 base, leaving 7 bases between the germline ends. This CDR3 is CASSLERANTEAFF. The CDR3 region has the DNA TGCGCCAGCAGCTTGGAGCGGGCGAACACTGAAGCTTTCTTT.

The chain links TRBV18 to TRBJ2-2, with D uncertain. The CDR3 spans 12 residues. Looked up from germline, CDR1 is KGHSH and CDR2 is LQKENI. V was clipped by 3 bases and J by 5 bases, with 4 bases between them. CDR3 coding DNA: TGTGCCAGCTCACCCGGGACCGGGGAGCTGTTTTTT. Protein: CASSPGTGELFF.

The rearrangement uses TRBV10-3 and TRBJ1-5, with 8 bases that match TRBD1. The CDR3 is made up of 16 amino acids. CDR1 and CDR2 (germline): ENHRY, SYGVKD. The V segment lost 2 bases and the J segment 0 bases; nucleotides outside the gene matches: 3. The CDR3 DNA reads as TGTGCCATCAGTGAGGGACAGGGCCGTAGCAATCAGCCCCAGCATTTT. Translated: CAISEGQGRSNQPQHF.

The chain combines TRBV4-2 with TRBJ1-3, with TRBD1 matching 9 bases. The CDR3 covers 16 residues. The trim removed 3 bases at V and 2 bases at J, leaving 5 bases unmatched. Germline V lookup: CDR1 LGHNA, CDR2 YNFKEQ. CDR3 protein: CASSQVTGGTGNTIYF. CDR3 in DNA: TGTGCCAGCAGCCAGGTGACAGGGGGGACTGGAAACACCATATATTTT.

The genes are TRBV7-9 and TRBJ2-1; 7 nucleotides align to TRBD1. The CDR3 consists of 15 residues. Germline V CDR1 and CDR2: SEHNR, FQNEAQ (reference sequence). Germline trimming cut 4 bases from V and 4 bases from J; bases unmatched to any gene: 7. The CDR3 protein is CASSSAGTDYNEQFF. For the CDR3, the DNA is TGTGCCAGCAGCTCAGCCGGGACAGATTACAATGAGCAGTTCTTC.

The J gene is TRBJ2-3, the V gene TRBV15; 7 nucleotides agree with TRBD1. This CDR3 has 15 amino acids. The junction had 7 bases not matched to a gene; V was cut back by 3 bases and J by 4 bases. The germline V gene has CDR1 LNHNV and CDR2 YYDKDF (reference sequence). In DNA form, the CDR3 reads TGTGCCACCAGCAGCAAGACAGGGAGTGCAGATACGCAGTATTTT. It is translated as CATSSKTGSADTQYF.

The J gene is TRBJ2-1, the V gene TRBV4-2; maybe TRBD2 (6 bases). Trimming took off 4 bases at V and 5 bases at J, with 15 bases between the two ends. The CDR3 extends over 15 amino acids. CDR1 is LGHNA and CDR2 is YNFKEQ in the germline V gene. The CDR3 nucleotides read TGTGCCAGCAGCCCCCGGGACTCCGATAACAATGAGCAGTTCTTC. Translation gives CASSPRDSDNNEQFF.